These 21 T cell receptor beta chains came from one sample sequenced in a study of naive and memory T cell subsets. Whole-blood samples were roughly 2.3 ml of peripheral blood from healthy adult volunteers. Reverse transcription of blood and skin TCR RNA was primed at alpha and beta constant regions. TCRdb reprocessed the 5' RACE reads with MiXCR, giving one entry per CDR3 protein. The table has over 25,000 distinct CDR3 sequences, less than 25% seen once. The source of these receptors is a female donor in good health.

The chain employs TRBV29-1 and TRBJ2-1; 16 bases match TRBD2. V lost 7 bases, J lost 4 bases, and 1 base stayed unmatched. This CDR3 has 14 residues. From germline, CDR1 is SQVTM and CDR2 ANQGSEA. The CDR3 DNA is TGCAGCGGGGGACTAGCGGGGGGGTACAATGAGCAGTTCTTC. Translation: CSGGLAGGYNEQFF.

This clonotype has at least ten counts. The chain is built from TRBV20-1 and TRBJ2-3; 12 nucleotides line up with TRBD1. The CDR3 covers 16 residues. V was clipped by 3 bases and J by 5 bases; unmatched bases: 9. CDR1 and CDR2 from the germline V gene are DFQATT and SNEGSKA (reference sequence). DNA of the CDR3: TGCAGTGCTAGGGGATGGGGGACAGGGGGCGTAGATACGCAGTATTTT. The encoded protein is CSARGWGTGGVDTQYF.

The J gene is TRBJ2-4, the V gene TRBV29-1; D call uncertain. The CDR3 spans 13 residues. Germline CDR1 reads SQVTM; CDR2 reads ANQGSEA. Trimming left V 7 bases short and J 8 bases short, with 18 bases between. For the CDR3, the DNA is TGCAGCGCCGAGGAATCAGCGATACACATTCAGTACTTC. Its translation: CSAEESAIHIQYF. Looking up the rest from reference TRBV29-1 and TRBJ2-4 gives the full variable domain: SAVISQKPSRDICQRGTSLTIQCQVDSQVTMMFWYRQQPGQSLTLIATANQGSEATYESGFVIDKFPISRPNLTFSTLTVSNMSPEDSSIYLCSAEESAIHIQYFGAGTRLSVL.

This clonotype was detected only a few times. The chain recombines TRBV29-1 with TRBJ1-2; D call uncertain. Trimming removed 3 bases from V and 7 bases from J, with 9 bases in between. Looked up from germline, CDR1 is SQVTM and CDR2 is ANQGSEA. The CDR3 consists of 11 residues. The CDR3 here is CSVDSGSGYTF. The CDR3 DNA follows: TGCAGCGTTGATTCTGGGTCTGGCTACACCTTC.

Remarks on this clonotype: With a much larger clone just one base away, this may be a read error. The genes are TRBV20-1 and TRBJ1-5, with no clear D. The CDR3 runs to 13 residues. The ends were cut back, 3 bases at V and 7 bases at J, with 13 bases in the middle. Germline CDR1 and CDR2: DFQATT and SNEGSKA (reference sequence). CDR3 amino acids: CSASPGREQPQHF. The DNA of the CDR3 is TGCAGTGCTAGTCCCGGGAGGGAACAGCCCCAGCATTTT.

Relative to its sample, this clonotype is medium-sized. The gene calls are TRBV6-5 and TRBJ1-1; TRBD1 matches at 7 bases. The CDR3 totals 11 residues. The V and J ends lost 7 bases and 7 bases, in that order; junction bases with no gene match: 3. Germline V lookup: CDR1 MNHEY, CDR2 SVGAGI. In DNA form, the CDR3 reads TGTGCCAGCACTGACAGGGATGAAGCTTTCTTT. It specifies CASTDRDEAFF.

Many counts were recorded for this clonotype. The V call is TRBV20-1, the J call TRBJ1-5, with D tentatively TRBD1 (6 bases). There are 12 residues in the CDR3. Germline assignment: CDR1 DFQATT and CDR2 SNEGSKA (reference sequence). Between the trimmed V and J ends, which lost 6 bases and 6 bases, there was a span of 12 bases. The CDR3 region has the DNA TGCAGTGCCCAACAGGGAACTCAGCCCCAGCATTTT. It codes for CSAQQGTQPQHF.

This chain uses TRBV7-2 with TRBJ2-3; 7 bases agree with TRBD2. Per germline, CDR1 SGHTA and CDR2 FQGNSA. CDR3 length: 14 residues. With 3 bases clipped from V and 6 bases from J, the junction kept 6 bases outside the gene matches. The CDR3 nucleotides are TGTGCCAGCAGCTTCGGCGGGAGCCCGGATACGCAGTATTTT. As protein: CASSFGGSPDTQYF.

The CDR3 DNA reads as TGTGCCAGCAGCCGAGGGGAGGGACAGCTTGAAGCTTTCTTT. Amino acid sequence: CASSRGEGQLEAFF. The genes are TRBV9 and TRBJ1-1; TRBD1 aligns across 7 bases. This CDR3 has 14 residues. The germline V gene has CDR1 SGDLS and CDR2 YYNGEE. After removal of 4 bases from V and 7 bases from J, the junction contained 10 bases not matched to a gene.

This clonotype was observed many times. The V gene is TRBV7-9, the J gene TRBJ1-5; weak D call: TRBD1 (5 bases). This CDR3 contains 14 residues. Germline lookup yields CDR1 SEHNR and CDR2 FQNEAQ (reference sequence). Between the trimmed V and J ends, which lost 8 bases and 6 bases, there was a span of 17 bases. CDR3 residues: CASSLSEGPQPQHF. In nucleotides, the CDR3 is TGTGCCAGCTCGCTGTCGGAGGGACCTCAGCCCCAGCATTTT.

V gene TRBV29-1 combines with J gene TRBJ1-5; 11 bases map to TRBD1. The CDR3 loop spans 13 amino acids. V trimming: 4 bases; J trimming: 4 bases; junction bases outside the gene matches: 0. Germline assignment: CDR1 SQVTM and CDR2 ANQGSEA. Written as DNA, the CDR3 is TGCAGCGTTGGGGACAGGGGGAATCAGCCCCAGCATTTT. This codes for CSVGDRGNQPQHF.

The gene calls are TRBV7-2 and TRBJ2-3; 8 bases map to TRBD1. The V segment lost 2 bases and the J segment 3 bases; nucleotides outside the gene matches: 4. CDR1 SGHTA and CDR2 FQGNSA come from the germline V gene. This CDR3 spans 15 amino acids. CDR3 in amino acids: CASSLPGGGTDTQYF. DNA for the CDR3: TGTGCCAGCAGCTTACCAGGGGGCGGGACAGATACGCAGTATTTT.

The V call is TRBV7-6, the J call TRBJ2-7; 8 positions agree with TRBD1. V dropped 1 base and J dropped 5; count of bases not matched to a gene: 7. The germline CDR1 and CDR2 sequences are SGHVS and FNYEAQ. The CDR3 is 15 residues long. The CDR3 loop is CASSLGRTGIDEQYF. The CDR3 nucleotides read TGTGCCAGCAGCTTAGGGAGGACAGGGATCGACGAGCAGTACTTC.

The chain combines TRBV30 with TRBJ2-7; 7 positions match TRBD1. This CDR3 region has 14 residues. Germline CDR1 reads GTSNPN; CDR2 reads SVGIG (reference sequence). Trimming cost V 1 base and J 3 bases; bases outside gene matches: 6. CDR3 in amino acids: CAWSARDSSYEQYF. The CDR3 nucleotides are TGTGCCTGGAGTGCCAGGGACAGTAGCTACGAGCAGTACTTC.

This clonotype showed up many times. The chain has TRBV6-5 and TRBJ2-7; D ambiguous. Germline-derived CDR1 and CDR2 are MNHEY and SVGAGI. V was cut by 0 bases and J by 6 bases, with 9 bases left in between. There are 13 residues in the CDR3. The CDR3 reads CASSYSRSGEQYF. The CDR3 DNA reads as TGTGCCAGCAGTTACTCGAGATCGGGCGAGCAGTACTTC.

To note about this clonotype: At one boundary the junction diverges from the germline segment, which might be a read error. V is TRBV7-2 and J is TRBJ2-1; 7 bases line up with TRBD1. The CDR3 loop spans 16 amino acids. Germline-derived CDR1 and CDR2 are SGHTA and FQGNSA. The CDR3 reads CASSPPTGQFYSEQFF. CDR3 sequence (DNA): TGTGCCAGCAGCCCCCCCACGGGACAGTTCTACAGTGAGCAGTTCTTC.

This chain links TRBV29-1 with TRBJ1-1; D gene ambiguous. This CDR3 is 9 amino acids long. From germline, CDR1 is SQVTM and CDR2 ANQGSEA. The V and J ends lost 5 bases and 6 bases respectively, with 4 bases between them. Here the CDR3 reads CSVYPEAFF. The CDR3 bases are TGCAGCGTTTACCCTGAAGCTTTCTTT.

This clonotype was counted ten times or more. J is TRBJ1-5 and V is TRBV19, with D possibly TRBD1 on 6 matching bases. This CDR3 has 15 amino acids. Trimming cost V 7 bases and J 4 bases, with 17 bases left between them. The V gene's germline CDR1 is LNHDA and CDR2 SQIVND (reference sequence). CDR3 region: CASNIMGGLNQPQHF. DNA for the CDR3: TGTGCCAGTAACATAATGGGGGGCTTGAATCAGCCCCAGCATTTT.

V and J are TRBV5-6 and TRBJ2-1; TRBD2 might be the D (6 bases). V was cut by 5 bases and J by 10 bases, with 19 bases left in between. Germline lookup yields CDR1 SGHDT and CDR2 YYEEEE. The CDR3 loop spans 14 amino acids. DNA of the CDR3: TGTGCCAGCAGAGAAGAGGCGGGGTTTGAGGAGCAGTTCTTC. The encoded protein is CASREEAGFEEQFF.

This clonotype came up many times. This sequence joins TRBV20-1 and TRBJ2-5; 8 bases agree with TRBD2. V shed 6 bases and J 3 bases; nucleotides not matched to a gene: 6. The CDR3 length is 13 residues. Per germline, CDR1 DFQATT and CDR2 SNEGSKA (reference sequence). The CDR3 here is CSATTSAKETQYF. Here the CDR3 DNA reads TGCAGTGCGACGACTAGCGCCAAAGAGACCCAGTACTTC.

The table lists this clonotype with many counts. The rearrangement uses TRBV12-3 or TRBV12-4 and TRBJ2-4, with D hard to call. CDR3 length: 17 residues. With 1 base removed from V and 0 bases from J, the gap between germline ends came to 13 bases. The chain's CDR3 is CASSLVTAPLAKNIQYF. The CDR3 DNA follows: TGTGCCAGCAGTTTAGTAACCGCCCCATTAGCCAAAAACATTCAGTACTTC.